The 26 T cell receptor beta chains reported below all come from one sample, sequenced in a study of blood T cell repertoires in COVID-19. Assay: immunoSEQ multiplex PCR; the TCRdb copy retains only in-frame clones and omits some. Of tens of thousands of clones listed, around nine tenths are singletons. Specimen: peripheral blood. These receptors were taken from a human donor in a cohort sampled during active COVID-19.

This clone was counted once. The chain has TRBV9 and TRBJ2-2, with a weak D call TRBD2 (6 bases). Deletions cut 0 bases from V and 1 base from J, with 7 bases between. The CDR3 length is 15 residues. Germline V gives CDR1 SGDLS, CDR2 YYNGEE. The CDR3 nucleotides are TGTGCCAGCAGCGTAGCCGGGAGGAACACCGGGGAGCTGTTTTTT. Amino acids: CASSVAGRNTGELFF.

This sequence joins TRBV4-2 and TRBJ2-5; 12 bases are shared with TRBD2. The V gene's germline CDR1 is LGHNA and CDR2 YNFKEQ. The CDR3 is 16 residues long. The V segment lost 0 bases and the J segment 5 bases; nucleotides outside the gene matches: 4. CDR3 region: CASSQEGTSGGETQYF. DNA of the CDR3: TGTGCCAGCAGCCAAGAAGGAACTAGCGGGGGGGAGACCCAGTACTTC.

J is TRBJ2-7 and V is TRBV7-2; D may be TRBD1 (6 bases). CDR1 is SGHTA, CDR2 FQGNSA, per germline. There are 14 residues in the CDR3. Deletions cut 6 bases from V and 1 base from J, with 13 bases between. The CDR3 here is CASRGRDISYEQYF. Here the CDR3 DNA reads TGTGCCAGCAGAGGCCGGGACATTTCCTACGAGCAGTACTTC.

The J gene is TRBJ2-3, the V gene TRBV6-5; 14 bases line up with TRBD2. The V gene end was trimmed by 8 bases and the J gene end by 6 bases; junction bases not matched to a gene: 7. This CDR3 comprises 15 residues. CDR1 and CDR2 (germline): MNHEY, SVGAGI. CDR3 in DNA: TGTGCCAGCGGACTAGCGGGGGGTAGCTGGGATACGCAGTATTTT. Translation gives CASGLAGGSWDTQYF.

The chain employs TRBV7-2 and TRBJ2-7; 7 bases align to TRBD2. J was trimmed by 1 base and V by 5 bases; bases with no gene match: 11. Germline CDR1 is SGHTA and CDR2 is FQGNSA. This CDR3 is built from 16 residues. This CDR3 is CASSPKGGSVSYEQYF. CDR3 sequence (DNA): TGTGCCAGCAGCCCGAAGGGAGGGAGCGTATCCTACGAGCAGTACTTC.

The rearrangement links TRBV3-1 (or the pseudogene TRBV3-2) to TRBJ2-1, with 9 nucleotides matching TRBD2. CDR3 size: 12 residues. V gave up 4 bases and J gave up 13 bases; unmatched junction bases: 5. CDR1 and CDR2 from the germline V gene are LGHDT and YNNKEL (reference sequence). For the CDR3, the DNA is TGTGCCAGCAGCCTATCTAGCGGGGAACAGTTCTTC. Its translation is CASSLSSGEQFF.

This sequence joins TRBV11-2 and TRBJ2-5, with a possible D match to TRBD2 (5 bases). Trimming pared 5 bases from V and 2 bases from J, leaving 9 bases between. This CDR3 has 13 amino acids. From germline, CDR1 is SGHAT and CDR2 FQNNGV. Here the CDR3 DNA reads TGTGCCAGCAGCAGCGGACCACAAGAGACCCAGTACTTC. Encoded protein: CASSSGPQETQYF.

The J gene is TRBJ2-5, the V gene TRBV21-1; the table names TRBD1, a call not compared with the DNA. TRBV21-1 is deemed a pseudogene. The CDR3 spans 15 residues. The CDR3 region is CASSNNEGAKETQYF. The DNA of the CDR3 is TGTGCCAGCAGCAATAACGAGGGGGCGAAAGAGACCCAGTACTTC.

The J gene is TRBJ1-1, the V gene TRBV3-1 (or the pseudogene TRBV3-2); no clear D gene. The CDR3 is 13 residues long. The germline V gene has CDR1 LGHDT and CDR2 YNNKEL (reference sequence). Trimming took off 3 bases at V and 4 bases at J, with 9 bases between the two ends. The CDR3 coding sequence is TGTGCCAGCAGCCAGGCAGAGGGCACTGAAGCTTTCTTT. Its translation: CASSQAEGTEAFF.

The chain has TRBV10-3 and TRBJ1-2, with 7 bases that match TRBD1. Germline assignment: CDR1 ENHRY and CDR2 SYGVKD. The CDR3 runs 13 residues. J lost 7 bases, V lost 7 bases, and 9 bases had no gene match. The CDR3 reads CAIKRGTDLGYTF. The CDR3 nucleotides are TGTGCCATCAAGAGAGGGACAGACCTTGGCTACACCTTC.

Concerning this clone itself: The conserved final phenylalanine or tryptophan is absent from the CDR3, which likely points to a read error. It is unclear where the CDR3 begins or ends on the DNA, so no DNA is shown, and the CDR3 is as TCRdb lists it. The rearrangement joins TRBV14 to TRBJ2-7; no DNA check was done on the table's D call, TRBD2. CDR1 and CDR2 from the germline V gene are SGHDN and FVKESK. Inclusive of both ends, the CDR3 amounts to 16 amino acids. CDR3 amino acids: CASSPQDGWLAGGPGN.

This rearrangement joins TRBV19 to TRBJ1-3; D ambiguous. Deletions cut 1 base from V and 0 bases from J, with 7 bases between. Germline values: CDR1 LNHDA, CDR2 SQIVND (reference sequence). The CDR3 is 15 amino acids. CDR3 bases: TGTGCCAGTAGTATAGTAAGCTCCTCTGGAAACACCATATATTTT. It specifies CASSIVSSSGNTIYF.

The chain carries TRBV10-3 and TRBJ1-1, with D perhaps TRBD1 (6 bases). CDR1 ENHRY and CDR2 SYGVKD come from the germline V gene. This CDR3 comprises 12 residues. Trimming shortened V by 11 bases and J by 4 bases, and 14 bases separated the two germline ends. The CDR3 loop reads CAAKQGTTEAFF. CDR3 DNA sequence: TGTGCCGCCAAGCAGGGGACCACTGAAGCTTTCTTT.

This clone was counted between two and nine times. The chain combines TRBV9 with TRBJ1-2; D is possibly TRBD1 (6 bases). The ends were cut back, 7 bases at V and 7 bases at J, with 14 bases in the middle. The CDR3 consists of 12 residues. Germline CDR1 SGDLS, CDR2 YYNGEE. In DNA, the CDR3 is TGTGCCAGCGGACGACAGGAACTTGGCTACACCTTC. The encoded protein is CASGRQELGYTF.

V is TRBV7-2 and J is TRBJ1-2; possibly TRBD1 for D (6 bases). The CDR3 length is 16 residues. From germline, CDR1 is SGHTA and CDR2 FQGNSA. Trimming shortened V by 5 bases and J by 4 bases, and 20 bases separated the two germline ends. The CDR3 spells CASSPYTGTPSYGYTF. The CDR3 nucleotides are TGTGCCAGCAGCCCCTACACCGGGACACCTAGCTATGGCTACACCTTC.

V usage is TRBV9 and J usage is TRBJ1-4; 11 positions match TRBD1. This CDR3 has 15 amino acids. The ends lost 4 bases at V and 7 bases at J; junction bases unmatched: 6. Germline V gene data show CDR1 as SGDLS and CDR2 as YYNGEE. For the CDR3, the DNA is TGTGCCAGCAGCCCAGGACAGGGGGCTTTTGAAAAACTGTTTTTT. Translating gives CASSPGQGAFEKLFF.

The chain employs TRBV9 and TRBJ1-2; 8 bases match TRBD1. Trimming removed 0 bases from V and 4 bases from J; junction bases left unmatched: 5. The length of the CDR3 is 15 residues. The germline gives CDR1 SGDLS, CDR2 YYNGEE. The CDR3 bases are TGTGCCAGCAGCGTAGAAACAGGGGGTAGCTATGGCTACACCTTC. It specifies CASSVETGGSYGYTF.

CDR3 in DNA: TGTGCCAGCAGCTTGGACAGGGGTGTGGAAAAACTGTTTTTT. It yields the protein CASSLDRGVEKLFF. The V and J genes are TRBV5-4 and TRBJ1-4; 7 bases align to TRBD1. V was clipped by 0 bases and J by 8 bases; unmatched bases: 4. Per the germline V gene, CDR1 is SGHNT and CDR2 is YYREEE (reference sequence). The CDR3 runs 14 residues.

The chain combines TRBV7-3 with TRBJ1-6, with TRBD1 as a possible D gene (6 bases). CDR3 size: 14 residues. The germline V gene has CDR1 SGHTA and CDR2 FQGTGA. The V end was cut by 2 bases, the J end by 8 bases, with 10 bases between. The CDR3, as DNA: TGTGCCAGCAGCTTACGAGGGGGGGATTCACCCCTCCACTTT. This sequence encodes CASSLRGGDSPLHF.

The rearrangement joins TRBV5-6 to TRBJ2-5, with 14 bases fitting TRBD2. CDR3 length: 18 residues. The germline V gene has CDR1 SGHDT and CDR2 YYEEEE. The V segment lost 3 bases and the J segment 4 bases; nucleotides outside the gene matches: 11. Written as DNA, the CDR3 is TGTGCCAGCAGCTCCCAGACTAGCGGGGGGGCGTGGGGAGAGACCCAGTACTTC. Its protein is CASSSQTSGGAWGETQYF.

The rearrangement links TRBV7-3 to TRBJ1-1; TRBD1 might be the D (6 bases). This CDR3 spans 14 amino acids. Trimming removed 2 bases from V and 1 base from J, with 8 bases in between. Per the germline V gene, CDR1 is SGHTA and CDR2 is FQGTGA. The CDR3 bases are TGTGCCAGCAGCTTACAGACAGGGAACACTGAAGCTTTCTTT. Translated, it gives CASSLQTGNTEAFF.

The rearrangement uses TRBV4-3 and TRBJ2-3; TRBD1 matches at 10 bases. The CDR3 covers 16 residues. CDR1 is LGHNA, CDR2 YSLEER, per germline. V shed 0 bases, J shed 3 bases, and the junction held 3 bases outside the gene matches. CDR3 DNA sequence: TGCGCCAGCAGCCAAGAAGGACAGGGGGTGACAGATACGCAGTATTTT. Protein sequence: CASSQEGQGVTDTQYF.

The CDR3 nucleotides read TGCGCCAGCAGCCAAGAGCGGAACAGGGCTGGCTACACCTTC. This codes for CASSQERNRAGYTF. The chain is built from TRBV4-3 and TRBJ1-2; TRBD1 might be the D (6 bases). The germline V gene encodes CDR1 LGHNA and CDR2 YSLEER. Trimming shortened V by 0 bases and J by 7 bases, and 12 bases separated the two germline ends. This CDR3 is built from 14 residues.

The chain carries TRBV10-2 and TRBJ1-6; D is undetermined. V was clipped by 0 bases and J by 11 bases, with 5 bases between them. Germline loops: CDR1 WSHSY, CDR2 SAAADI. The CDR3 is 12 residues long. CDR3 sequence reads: CASSESDTPLHF. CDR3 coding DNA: TGCGCCAGCAGTGAGTCTGACACACCCCTCCACTTT.

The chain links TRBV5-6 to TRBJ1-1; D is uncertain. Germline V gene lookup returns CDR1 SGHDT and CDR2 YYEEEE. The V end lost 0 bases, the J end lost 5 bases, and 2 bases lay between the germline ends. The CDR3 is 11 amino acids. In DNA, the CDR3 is TGTGCCAGCAGCTTGGCTACTGAAGCTTTCTTT. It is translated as CASSLATEAFF.

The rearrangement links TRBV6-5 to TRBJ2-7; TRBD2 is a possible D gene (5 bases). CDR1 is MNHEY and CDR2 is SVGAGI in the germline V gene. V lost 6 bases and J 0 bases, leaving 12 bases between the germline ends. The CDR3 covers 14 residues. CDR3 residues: CASRPEGFSYEQYF. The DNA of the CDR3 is TGTGCCAGCAGACCCGAGGGTTTCTCCTACGAGCAGTACTTC.